The rows below give T cell receptor beta chains drawn from one sample of a study of blood T cell repertoires in COVID-19. Assay used: immunoSEQ multiplex PCR; TCRdb lists only in-frame clones, some missing. The sample holds about 250,000 clones, 70% to 85% seen once. The material sequenced was peripheral blood. The source is a woman of 80 years or more with active or convalescent COVID-19. The CDR3 runs from the conserved cysteine through the conserved F or W. Each record gives: J gene, clone size, V gene, D gene, CDR3 DNA, CDR3 protein. A D gene is named only where the DNA matches it firmly. Some rows have no size entry. The others give once, few or many, or a class for an expanded clone.

TRBJ1-4 . TRBV18 TRBD1 TGTGCCAGCCCAAAGGCCAGGGGGCGAGAAAAACTGTTTTTT CASPKARGREKLFF
TRBJ1-5 . TRBV6-5 . TGTGCCAGCAGTTACATTTCGCAAGGGGCCCAGCATTTT CASSYISQGAQHF
TRBJ2-3 . TRBV24-1 . TGTGCCACCAGTGATTTAGGTCAGGGTAGCACAGATACGCAGTATTTT CATSDLGQGSTDTQYF
TRBJ2-7 . TRBV2 TRBD2 TGTGCCAGCAGTGAAGGACTAGCGAGAACGGGGGAGCAGTACTTC CASSEGLARTGEQYF
TRBJ1-6 few TRBV7-9 TRBD1 TGTGCCAGCAGCTATTACCGGGACAGGGATAATTCACCCCTCCACTTT CASSYYRDRDNSPLHF
TRBJ1-5 . TRBV15 . TGTGCCACCAGCAGAGATCAGGTTCCCAATCAGCCCCAGCATTTT CATSRDQVPNQPQHF
TRBJ1-1 few TRBV2 . TGTGCCAGCAGTCTGACAGGGAACACTGAAGCTTTCTTT CASSLTGNTEAFF
TRBJ1-5 . TRBV28 . TGTGCCAGCAGTTTAGGAGTCCAGGGTGGTCAGCCCCAGCATTTT CASSLGVQGGQPQHF
TRBJ1-1 . TRBV3-1/TRBV3-2 . TGTGCCAGCAGCCGGAGGGGAGACCGGAACACTGAAGCTTTCTTT CASSRRGDRNTEAFF
TRBJ1-2 . TRBV6-1 . TGTGCCAGCAGTGAAACAGGTCGTACTTTCTATGGCTACACCTTC CASSETGRTFYGYTF
TRBJ1-2 . TRBV19 TRBD1 TGTGCCAGTAGTTCGGGACAGGGGAGATATGGCTACACCTTC CASSSGQGRYGYTF
TRBJ2-3 . TRBV10-3 . TGTGCCATCAGACTCGGGGATACGCAGTATTTT CAIRLGDTQYF
TRBJ1-2 . TRBV7-2 TRBD1 TGTGCCAGCAGCTTAGCGTCAGGGGGCTCGGTCTATGGCTACACCTTC CASSLASGGSVYGYTF
TRBJ2-5 . TRBV18 . TGTGCCAGCTCACCGACTCTAGCAAAGTACGCGTATGCCCAAGAGACCCAGTACTTC CASSPTLAKYAYAQETQYF
TRBJ1-5 once TRBV15 . TGTGCCACCAGCAGAGATCTCGGAGGGGTCAGACAGCCCCAGCATTTT CATSRDLGGVRQPQHF
TRBJ2-3 once TRBV3-1/TRBV3-2 . TGTGCCAGCAGCCAAGCTATCGGCACAGATACGCAGTATTTT CASSQAIGTDTQYF
TRBJ2-6 . TRBV7-9 . TGTGCCAGCAGCTTTTTAGGGGCCAACGTCCTGACTTTC CASSFLGANVLTF
TRBJ1-2 few TRBV30 . TGTGCCTGGAGTGTACTCAGGGCCCTGTACACCTTC CAWSVLRALYTF
TRBJ2-1 . TRBV19 TRBD2 TGTGCCAGTAGTATAAGACTAGCGGGTTATGAGCAGTTCTTC CASSIRLAGYEQFF
TRBJ2-7 . TRBV15 . TGTGCCACCAGCAGAGATCACCTGACTCGTGGGAGCTCCTACGAGCAGTACTTC CATSRDHLTRGSSYEQYF
TRBJ1-6 . TRBV6-5 . TGTGCCAGCAGATTAGATGGACGGACAAATTCACCCCTCCACTTT CASRLDGRTNSPLHF
TRBJ1-1 . TRBV6-5 TRBD1 TGTGCCAGCAGTTACTCGGCCAGGGGGCGGACTGAAGCTTTCTTT CASSYSARGRTEAFF
TRBJ2-7 . TRBV5-1 . TGCGCCAGCAGCTTGGGGCAGGGCCCCTCCTACGAGCAGTACTTC CASSLGQGPSYEQYF
TRBJ2-2 . TRBV19 TRBD1 TGTGCCAGTAGGCACCGGGACAGGAACACCGGGGAGCTGTTTTTT CASRHRDRNTGELFF
TRBJ2-2 . TRBV2 TRBD2 TGTGCCAGCAGTGAGTCCGGGACTAGCGTAATCGGGGAGCTGTTTTTT CASSESGTSVIGELFF
TRBJ2-7 . TRBV19 TRBD1 TGTGCCAGTAGTATAGCAGGGGGTCGGAGCTACGAGCAGTACTTC CASSIAGGRSYEQYF
TRBJ1-6 . TRBV13 . TGTGCCAGCAGCTTAGGGCCAGGGAGGAATTCACCCCTCCACTTT CASSLGPGRNSPLHF
TRBJ1-5 . TRBV5-1 . TGCGCCAGCAGCTTGGGGGGGACATCCAATCAGCCCCAGCATTTT CASSLGGTSNQPQHF
TRBJ1-2 . TRBV9 . TGTGCCAGCAGCGTAGAACCGACAGCAATCTATGGCTACACCTTC CASSVEPTAIYGYTF
TRBJ2-2 . TRBV28 . TGTGCCAGCAGTTCCAGGGTCGGATTCAGCACCGGGGAGCTGTTTTTT CASSSRVGFSTGELFF
TRBJ1-2 . TRBV5-4 . TGTGCCAGCAGCCCTCAGGGGTGGGACTACACCTTC CASSPQGWDYTF
TRBJ1-1 . TRBV10-3 TRBD1 TGTGCCATCAGGGTGGACAGGGAGAACACTGAAGCTTTCTTT CAIRVDRENTEAFF
TRBJ2-1 . TRBV24-1 . TGTGCCACCAGTGACCCCTCAAGGAGTACCCTCTACAATGAGCAGTTCTTC CATSDPSRSTLYNEQFF
TRBJ2-2 . TRBV24-1 . TGTGCCACCAGTGATTCGGTGAACACCGGGGAGCTGTTTTTT CATSDSVNTGELFF
TRBJ2-2 . TRBV29-1 TRBD2 TGCAGCGTATGGGAGGGCGCGAACACCGGGGAGCTGTTTTTT CSVWEGANTGELFF
TRBJ1-1 . TRBV7-8 TRBD1 TGTGCCAGCAGCTATGTGACAGGGCGGACTGAAGCTTTCTTT CASSYVTGRTEAFF
TRBJ1-1 few TRBV6-6 . TGTGCCAGCAGTTACAGGACAACGACTGAAGCTTTCTTT CASSYRTTTEAFF
TRBJ2-1 few TRBV3-1/TRBV3-2 TRBD2 TGTGCCAGCAGCCGCGCGGGGGGGGTGTACAATGAGCAGTTCTTC CASSRAGGVYNEQFF
TRBJ2-3 . TRBV7-9 . TGTGCCAGCAGCTTCTCGACTACCGTCGATACGCAGTATTTT CASSFSTTVDTQYF
TRBJ1-2 . TRBV28 . TGTGCCAGCAGTTTACAACTCAGGGGCGGCTATGGCTACACCTTC CASSLQLRGGYGYTF
TRBJ2-1 . TRBV2 . TGTGCCAGCAAGCCGGAGTCCTACAATGAGCAGTTCTTC CASKPESYNEQFF
TRBJ1-2 once TRBV10-3 . TGTGCCATCAGCAAACAGGGTCCCCAGTATGGCTACACCTTC CAISKQGPQYGYTF
TRBJ2-2 . TRBV4-1 TRBD2 TGCGCCAGCAGCCAAGATCTACTAGCGGGCCTTGGCGGGGAGCTGTTTTTT CASSQDLLAGLGGELFF
TRBJ2-7 . TRBV28 . TGTGCCAGCACCCCATCGGCGCAGGTGAGCTCCTACGAGCAGTACTTC CASTPSAQVSSYEQYF
TRBJ1-1 . TRBV10-2 . TGCGCCAGCAGTGAGTCGGACGGGGCGGGGAGCACTGAAGCTTTCTTT CASSESDGAGSTEAFF
TRBJ2-5 . TRBV4-2 TRBD2 TGTGCCAGCAGCCAGGCCCTGGCGGGGGGCCTGGGGGAGACCCAGTACTTC CASSQALAGGLGETQYF
TRBJ1-1 . TRBV5-4 TRBD1 TGTGCCAGCAGACAGAATCAGGGGGCCGACACTGAAGCTTTCTTT CASRQNQGADTEAFF
TRBJ2-7 few TRBV7-9 . TGTGCCAGCAGCGGCGCCACTAGCGAGCAGTACTTC CASSGATSEQYF
TRBJ1-2 . TRBV7-9 . TGTGCCAGCAGCTCCGGGAGGTATGGCTACACCTTC CASSSGRYGYTF
TRBJ2-5 once TRBV7-7 . TGTGCCAGCAGCCTTACAGGGTGGGAGACCCAGTACTTC CASSLTGWETQYF
TRBJ2-4 few TRBV24-1 . TGTGCCACCAGTGACTCTCGACAGGGCGCGGGGAAAAACATTCAGTACTTC CATSDSRQGAGKNIQYF